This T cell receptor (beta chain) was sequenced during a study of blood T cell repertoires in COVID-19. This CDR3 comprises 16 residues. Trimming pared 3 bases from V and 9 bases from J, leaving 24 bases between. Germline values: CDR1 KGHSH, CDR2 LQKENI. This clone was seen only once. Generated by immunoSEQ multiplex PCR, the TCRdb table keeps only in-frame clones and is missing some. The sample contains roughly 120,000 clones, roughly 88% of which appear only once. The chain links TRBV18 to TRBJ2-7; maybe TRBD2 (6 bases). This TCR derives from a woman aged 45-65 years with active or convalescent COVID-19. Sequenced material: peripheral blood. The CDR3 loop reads CASSPPVSGGPTGQYF. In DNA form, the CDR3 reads TGTGCCAGCTCACCGCCGGTAAGCGGAGGGCCAACTGGGCAGTACTTC.